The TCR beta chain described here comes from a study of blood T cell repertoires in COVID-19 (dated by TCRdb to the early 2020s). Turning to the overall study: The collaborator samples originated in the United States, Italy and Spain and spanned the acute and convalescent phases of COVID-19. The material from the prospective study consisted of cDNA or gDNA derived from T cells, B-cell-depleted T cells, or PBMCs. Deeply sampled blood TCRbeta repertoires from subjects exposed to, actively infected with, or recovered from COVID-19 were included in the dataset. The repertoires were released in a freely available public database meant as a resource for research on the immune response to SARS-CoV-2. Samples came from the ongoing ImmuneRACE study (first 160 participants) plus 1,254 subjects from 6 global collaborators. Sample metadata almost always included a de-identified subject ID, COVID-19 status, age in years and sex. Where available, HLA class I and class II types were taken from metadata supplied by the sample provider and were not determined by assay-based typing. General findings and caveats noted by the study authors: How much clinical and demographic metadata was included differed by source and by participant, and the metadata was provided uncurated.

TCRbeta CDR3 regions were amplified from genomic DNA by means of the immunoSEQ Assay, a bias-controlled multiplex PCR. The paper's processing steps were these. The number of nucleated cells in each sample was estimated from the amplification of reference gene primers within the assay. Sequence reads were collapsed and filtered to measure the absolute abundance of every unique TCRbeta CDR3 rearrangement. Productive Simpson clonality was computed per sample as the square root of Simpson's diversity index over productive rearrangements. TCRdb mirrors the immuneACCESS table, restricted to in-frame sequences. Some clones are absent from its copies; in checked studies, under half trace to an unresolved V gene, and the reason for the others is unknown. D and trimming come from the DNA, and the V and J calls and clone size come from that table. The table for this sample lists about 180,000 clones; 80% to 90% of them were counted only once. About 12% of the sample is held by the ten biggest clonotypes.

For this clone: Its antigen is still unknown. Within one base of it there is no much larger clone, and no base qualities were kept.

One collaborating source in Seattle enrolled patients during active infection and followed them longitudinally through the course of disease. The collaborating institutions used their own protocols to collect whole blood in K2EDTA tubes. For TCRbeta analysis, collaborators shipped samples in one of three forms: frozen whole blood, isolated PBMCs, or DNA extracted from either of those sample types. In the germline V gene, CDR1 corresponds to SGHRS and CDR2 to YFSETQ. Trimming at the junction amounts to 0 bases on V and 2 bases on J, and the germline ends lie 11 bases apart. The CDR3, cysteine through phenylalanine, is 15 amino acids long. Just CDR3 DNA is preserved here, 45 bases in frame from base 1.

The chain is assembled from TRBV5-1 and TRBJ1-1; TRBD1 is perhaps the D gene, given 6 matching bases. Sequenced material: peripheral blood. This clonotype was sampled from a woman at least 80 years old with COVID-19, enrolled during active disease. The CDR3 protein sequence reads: CASSLVAGANTEAFF. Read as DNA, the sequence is TGCGCCAGCAGCTTGGTGGCAGGGGCCAACACTGAAGCTTTCTTT.